This entry lists 10 T cell receptor beta chains sequenced from one sample in a study of regulatory T cells in long-lasting Graves disease. Stated time point: newly diagnosed GD, antithyroid drugs for less than 3 months. From RNA extracted from PBMCs, the TCR library was made. Library construction for TCR beta used iRepertoire HTBI primers and Arm-PCR of CDR3 regions. Via MiXCR, TCRdb re-called the multiplex PCR reads, giving one row per CDR3 protein. The data hold 550,000 to 700,000 distinct CDR3 sequences, with approximately 16% observed a single time. These data were also filed under a second study, of T cells in Graves' hyperthyroidism and ophthalmopathy.

Specimen: peripheral blood mononuclear cells (PBMCs), collected at new diagnosis, from a patient treated with antithyroid drugs. The origin of the receptors is a man younger than 30 with Graves disease.

This clonotype was observed a handful of times. The chain joins TRBV3-1 to TRBJ1-2; the match to TRBD1 covers 12 bases. Losses at the gene ends were 6 bases for V and 4 bases for J; bases not matched to a gene: 18. The CDR3 runs to 19 residues. Germline V gene data show CDR1 as LGHDT and CDR2 as YNNKEL (reference sequence). CDR3 nucleotide sequence: TGTGCCAGCAGAGCAACAAACCCGGGACAGGGGGCGCATCGCTATGGCTACACCTTC. This codes for CASRATNPGQGAHRYGYTF.

This clonotype has just a few counts. Written as DNA, the CDR3 is TGTGCCAGCAGCTTAACCCACGGACTAGCGGGGGGTGAGCAGTTCTTC. This encodes CASSLTHGLAGGEQFF. The chain has TRBV7-3 and TRBJ2-1; 14 bases are a match to TRBD2. V shed 0 bases, J shed 9 bases, and the junction held 4 bases outside the gene matches. CDR1 and CDR2 from the germline V gene are SGHTA and FQGTGA. This CDR3 spans 16 amino acids.

Only a few counts were recorded for this clonotype. The gene calls are TRBV9 and TRBJ2-2; D gene unclear. V was trimmed by 0 bases and J by 2 bases, leaving 8 bases between them. The length of the CDR3 is 15 residues. Germline CDR1 and CDR2: SGDLS and YYNGEE. CDR3 nucleotides: TGTGCCAGCAGCGTAGATGCGGATAACACCGGGGAGCTGTTTTTT. It yields the protein CASSVDADNTGELFF.

This clonotype occurred many times. The rearrangement links TRBV5-1 to TRBJ2-1; no clear D gene. The CDR3 loop spans 16 amino acids. V lost 2 bases and J 0 bases, leaving 12 bases between the germline ends. Germline CDR1 reads SGHRS; CDR2 reads YFSETQ. CDR3 protein: CASSFGVRSSYNEQFF. The CDR3 DNA reads TGCGCCAGCAGCTTTGGAGTCCGGTCCTCCTACAATGAGCAGTTCTTC.

The genes are TRBV5-5 and TRBJ2-7; possibly TRBD2 for D (6 bases). This CDR3 region has 14 residues. The V end was cut by 2 bases, the J end by 5 bases, with 14 bases between. CDR1 is SGHKS, CDR2 YYEKEE, per germline (reference sequence). CDR3 DNA: TGTGCCAGCAGCTTCCGGGACTTGAGCGACGAGCAGTACTTC. Translating gives CASSFRDLSDEQYF.

As DNA, the CDR3 is TGCAGTGCTAGAGACCCCGGGGGCAATCAGCCCCAGCATTTT. Its translation is CSARDPGGNQPQHF. The gene calls are TRBV20-1 and TRBJ1-5, with unresolved D. The CDR3 contains 14 residues. Looked up from germline, CDR1 is DFQATT and CDR2 is SNEGSKA (reference sequence). The germline V and J ends were trimmed by 0 bases and 2 bases, with 8 bases remaining between them.

The chain combines TRBV20-1 with TRBJ2-5; the D gene is possibly TRBD2 (6 bases). CDR1 and CDR2 from the germline V gene are DFQATT and SNEGSKA (reference sequence). The CDR3 totals 15 residues. The germline V and J ends were trimmed by 1 base and 0 bases, with 12 bases remaining between them. The CDR3 nucleotides read TGCAGTGCTAGAGGGGGGAGGCAAAACCAAGAGACCCAGTACTTC. It codes for CSARGGRQNQETQYF.

The chain links TRBV7-3 to TRBJ2-3, with a tentative D call TRBD2 (6 bases). The CDR3 is made up of 16 amino acids. The germline V gene has CDR1 SGHTA and CDR2 FQGTGA. Trimming took off 5 bases at V and 6 bases at J, with 21 bases between the two ends. CDR3 bases: TGTGCCAGCAGCCCAAGACTAAGTGCGGGACGGGATACGCAGTATTTT. Protein product: CASSPRLSAGRDTQYF.

This clonotype was found a few times. The chain uses TRBV5-1 and TRBJ2-3; D uncertain. This CDR3 contains 12 residues. V lost 3 bases to trimming and J lost 6 bases, with 8 bases between them. Germline V gene data show CDR1 as SGHRS and CDR2 as YFSETQ. The CDR3 spells CASSSAFDTQYF. The CDR3 DNA reads TGCGCCAGCAGCTCAGCTTTTGATACGCAGTATTTT.

This clonotype was found a few times. The V gene is TRBV28, the J gene TRBJ2-5, with D possibly being TRBD1 (6 bases). The CDR3 extends over 14 amino acids. Deletions cut 6 bases from V and 2 bases from J, with 13 bases between. CDR1 is MDHEN and CDR2 is SYDVKM in the germline V gene. This CDR3 is CASSSDRWQETQYF. As DNA, the CDR3 is TGTGCCAGCAGCTCAGACAGGTGGCAAGAGACCCAGTACTTC.